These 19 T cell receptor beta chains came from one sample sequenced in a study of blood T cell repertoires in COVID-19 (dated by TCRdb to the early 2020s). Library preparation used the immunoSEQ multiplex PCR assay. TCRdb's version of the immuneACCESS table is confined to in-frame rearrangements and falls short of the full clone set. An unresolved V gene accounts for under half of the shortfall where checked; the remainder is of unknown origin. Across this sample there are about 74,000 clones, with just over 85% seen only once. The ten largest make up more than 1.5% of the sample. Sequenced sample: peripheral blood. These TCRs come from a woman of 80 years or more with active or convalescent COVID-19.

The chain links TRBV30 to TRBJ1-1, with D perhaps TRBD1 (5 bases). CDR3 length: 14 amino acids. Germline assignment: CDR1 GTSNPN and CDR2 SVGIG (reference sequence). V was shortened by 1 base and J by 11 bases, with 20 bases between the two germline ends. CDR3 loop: CAWSAQITTGGAFF. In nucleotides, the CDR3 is TGTGCCTGGAGTGCCCAAATTACCACAGGAGGGGCTTTCTTT. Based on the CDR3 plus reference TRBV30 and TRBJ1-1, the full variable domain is SQTIHQWPATLVQPVGSPLSLECTVEGTSNPNLYWYRQAAGRGLQLLFYSVGIGQISSEVPQNLSASRPQDRQFILSSKKLLLSDSGFYLCAWSAQITTGGAFFGQGTRLTVV.

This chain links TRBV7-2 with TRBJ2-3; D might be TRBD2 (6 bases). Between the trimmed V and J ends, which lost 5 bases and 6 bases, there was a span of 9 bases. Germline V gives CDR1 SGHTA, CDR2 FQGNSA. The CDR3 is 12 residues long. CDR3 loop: CASSPAGDTQYF. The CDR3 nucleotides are TGTGCCAGCAGCCCCGCGGGGGATACGCAGTATTTT.

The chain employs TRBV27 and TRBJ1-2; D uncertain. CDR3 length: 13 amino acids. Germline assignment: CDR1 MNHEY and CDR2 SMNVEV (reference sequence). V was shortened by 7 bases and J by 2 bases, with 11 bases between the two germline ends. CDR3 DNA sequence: TGTGCCAGCACCCCGGGAGACAACTATGGCTACACCTTC. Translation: CASTPGDNYGYTF.

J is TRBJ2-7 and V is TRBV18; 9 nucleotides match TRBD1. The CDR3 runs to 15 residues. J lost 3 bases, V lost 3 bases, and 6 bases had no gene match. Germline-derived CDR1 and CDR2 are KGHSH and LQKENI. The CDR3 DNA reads TGTGCCAGCTCACCCGCCGGGACAGGGCTCTACGAGCAGTACTTC. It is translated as CASSPAGTGLYEQYF.

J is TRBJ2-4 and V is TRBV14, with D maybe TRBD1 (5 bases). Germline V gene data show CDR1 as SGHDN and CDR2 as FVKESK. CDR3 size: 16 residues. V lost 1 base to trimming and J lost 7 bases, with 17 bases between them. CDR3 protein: CASSQVRPGIRNIQYF. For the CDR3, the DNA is TGTGCCAGCAGCCAAGTGCGCCCAGGGATTAGGAACATTCAGTACTTC.

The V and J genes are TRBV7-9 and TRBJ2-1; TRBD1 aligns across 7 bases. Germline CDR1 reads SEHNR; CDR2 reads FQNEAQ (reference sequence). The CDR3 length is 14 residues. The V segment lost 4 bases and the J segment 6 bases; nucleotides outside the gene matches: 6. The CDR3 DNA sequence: TGTGCCAGCAGCTCAAAGGGGGCGCCCAATGAGCAGTTCTTC. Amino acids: CASSSKGAPNEQFF.

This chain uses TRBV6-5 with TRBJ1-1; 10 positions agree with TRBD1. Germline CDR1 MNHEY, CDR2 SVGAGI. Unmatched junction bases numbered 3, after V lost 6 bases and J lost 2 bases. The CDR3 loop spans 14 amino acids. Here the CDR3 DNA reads TGTGCCAGCAGGCGACAGGGGGCCAACACTGAAGCTTTCTTT. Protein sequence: CASRRQGANTEAFF.

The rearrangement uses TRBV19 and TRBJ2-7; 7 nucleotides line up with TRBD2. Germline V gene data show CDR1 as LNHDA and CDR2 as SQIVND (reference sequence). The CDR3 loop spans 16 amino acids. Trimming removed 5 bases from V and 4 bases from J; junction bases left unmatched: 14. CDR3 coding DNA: TGTGCCAGTAGTGCTAGCCAACTAGCGCCCTATTACGAGCAGTACTTC. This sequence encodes CASSASQLAPYYEQYF.

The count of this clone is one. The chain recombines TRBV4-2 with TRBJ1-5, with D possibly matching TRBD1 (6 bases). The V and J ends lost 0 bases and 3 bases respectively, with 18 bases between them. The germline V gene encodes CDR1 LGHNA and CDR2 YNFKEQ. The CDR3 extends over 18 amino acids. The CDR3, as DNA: TGTGCCAGCAGCCAAGATCCCCCCAGGGGCAGCGTCAATCAGCCCCAGCATTTT. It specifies CASSQDPPRGSVNQPQHF.

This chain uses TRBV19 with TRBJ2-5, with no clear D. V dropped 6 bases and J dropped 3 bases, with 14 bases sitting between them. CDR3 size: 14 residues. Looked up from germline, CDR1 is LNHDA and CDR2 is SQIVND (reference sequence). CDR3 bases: TGTGCCAGTAGCCCCTCGGCAGCGAAAGAGACCCAGTACTTC. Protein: CASSPSAAKETQYF.

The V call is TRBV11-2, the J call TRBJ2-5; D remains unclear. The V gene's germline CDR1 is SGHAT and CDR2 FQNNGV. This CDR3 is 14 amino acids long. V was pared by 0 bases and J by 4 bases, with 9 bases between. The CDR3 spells CASSLDRLSETQYF. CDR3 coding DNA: TGTGCCAGCAGCTTAGATCGTTTATCAGAGACCCAGTACTTC.

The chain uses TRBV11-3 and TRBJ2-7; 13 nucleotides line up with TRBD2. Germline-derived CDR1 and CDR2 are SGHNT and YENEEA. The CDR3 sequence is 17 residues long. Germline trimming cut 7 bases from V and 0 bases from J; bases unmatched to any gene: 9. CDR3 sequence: CASNSGGLAGISYEQYF. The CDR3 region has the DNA TGTGCCAGCAACTCCGGGGGACTAGCGGGGATCTCCTACGAGCAGTACTTC.

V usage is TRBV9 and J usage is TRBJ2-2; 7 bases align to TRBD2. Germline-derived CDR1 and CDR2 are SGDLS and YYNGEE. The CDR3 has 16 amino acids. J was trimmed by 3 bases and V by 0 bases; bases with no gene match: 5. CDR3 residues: CASSVEASGYTGELFF. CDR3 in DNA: TGTGCCAGCAGCGTAGAGGCTAGCGGTTACACCGGGGAGCTGTTTTTT.

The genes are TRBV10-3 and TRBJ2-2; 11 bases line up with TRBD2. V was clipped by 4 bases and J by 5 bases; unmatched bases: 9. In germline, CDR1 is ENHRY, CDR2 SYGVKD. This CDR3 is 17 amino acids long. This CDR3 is CAISGNSGGAWTGELFF. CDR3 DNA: TGTGCCATCAGTGGAAATAGCGGGGGGGCTTGGACCGGGGAGCTGTTTTTT.

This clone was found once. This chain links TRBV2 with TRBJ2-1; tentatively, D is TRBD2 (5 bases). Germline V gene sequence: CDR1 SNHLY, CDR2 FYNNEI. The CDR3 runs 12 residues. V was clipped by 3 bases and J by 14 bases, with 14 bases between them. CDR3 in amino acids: CASSEVRGGEFF. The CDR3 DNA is TGTGCCAGCAGTGAGGTACGGGGTGGGGAGTTCTTC.

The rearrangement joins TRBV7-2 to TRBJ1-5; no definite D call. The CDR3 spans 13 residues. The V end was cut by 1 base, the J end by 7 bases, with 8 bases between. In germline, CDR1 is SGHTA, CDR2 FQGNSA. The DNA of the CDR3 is TGTGCCAGCAGCTTAGTTGCCGAGCAGCCCCAGCATTTT. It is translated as CASSLVAEQPQHF.

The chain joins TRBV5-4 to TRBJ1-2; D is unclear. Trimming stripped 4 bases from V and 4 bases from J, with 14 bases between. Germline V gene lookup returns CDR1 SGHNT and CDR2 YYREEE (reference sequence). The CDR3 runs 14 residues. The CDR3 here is CASSTGEGAYGYTF. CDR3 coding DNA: TGTGCCAGCAGCACCGGGGAGGGTGCCTATGGCTACACCTTC.

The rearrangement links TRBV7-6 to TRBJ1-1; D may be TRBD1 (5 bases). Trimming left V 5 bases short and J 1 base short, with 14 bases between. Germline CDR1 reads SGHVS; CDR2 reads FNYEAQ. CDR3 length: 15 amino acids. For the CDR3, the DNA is TGTGCCAGCAGCCCACGGGACTATACGAACACTGAAGCTTTCTTT. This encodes CASSPRDYTNTEAFF.

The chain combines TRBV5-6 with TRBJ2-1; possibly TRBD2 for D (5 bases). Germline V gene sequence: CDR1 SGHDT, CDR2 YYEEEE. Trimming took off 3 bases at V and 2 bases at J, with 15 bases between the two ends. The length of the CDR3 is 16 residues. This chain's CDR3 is CASSSLGGSAYNEQFF. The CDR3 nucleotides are TGTGCCAGCAGCTCCCTTGGTGGTAGCGCCTACAATGAGCAGTTCTTC.